This T cell receptor (beta chain) was captured by sequencing in a study of blood T cell repertoires in COVID-19. Study background: Some COVID-19 samples were acute and others convalescent; all came from the United States, Italy and Spain. T cells, B-cell-depleted T cells, or PBMCs provided the cDNA or gDNA that served as material.

Germline V gives CDR1 SEHNR, CDR2 FQNEAQ (reference sequence). This CDR3 comprises 14 residues. As processed by the authors: For nucleated cells, counts were estimated from reference gene primer amplification. The protocol was immunoSEQ multiplex PCR, while the TCRdb copy is restricted to in-frame clones and leaves out a portion. V, J and clone size are taken as reported in that table, and D and trimming were inferred from the DNA itself. The sample lists 190,000 or so clones, approximately 89% occurring once. As concerns this clone: Sequence at one end of the junction differs from germline and may be a read error.

The genes are TRBV7-9 and TRBJ2-5, with D possibly TRBD2 on 6 matching bases. This receptor was obtained from a man between 40 and 49 years old with active or convalescent COVID-19. Sequences were obtained from peripheral blood. CDR3 loop: CAGSSRGSGETQYF. CDR3 nucleotide sequence: TGTGCCGGCAGCTCCCGGGGGTCCGGAGAGACCCAGTACTTC.